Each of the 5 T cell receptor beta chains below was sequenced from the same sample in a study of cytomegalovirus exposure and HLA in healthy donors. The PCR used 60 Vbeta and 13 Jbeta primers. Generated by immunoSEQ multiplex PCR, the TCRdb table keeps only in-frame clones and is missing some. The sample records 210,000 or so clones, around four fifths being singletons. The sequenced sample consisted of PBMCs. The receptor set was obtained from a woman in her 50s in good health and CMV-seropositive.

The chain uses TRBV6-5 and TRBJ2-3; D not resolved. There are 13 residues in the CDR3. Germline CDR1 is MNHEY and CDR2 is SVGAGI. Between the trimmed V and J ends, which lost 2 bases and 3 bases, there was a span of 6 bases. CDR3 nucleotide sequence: TGTGCCAGCAGTTACACCGGGACAGATACGCAGTATTTT. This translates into CASSYTGTDTQYF.

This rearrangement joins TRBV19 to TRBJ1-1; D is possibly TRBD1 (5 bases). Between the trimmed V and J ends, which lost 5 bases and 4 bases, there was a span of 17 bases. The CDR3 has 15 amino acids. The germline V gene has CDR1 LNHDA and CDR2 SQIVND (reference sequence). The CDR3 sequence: CASSPVGVVGTEAFF. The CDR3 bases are TGTGCCAGTAGTCCGGTAGGGGTGGTTGGCACTGAAGCTTTCTTT.

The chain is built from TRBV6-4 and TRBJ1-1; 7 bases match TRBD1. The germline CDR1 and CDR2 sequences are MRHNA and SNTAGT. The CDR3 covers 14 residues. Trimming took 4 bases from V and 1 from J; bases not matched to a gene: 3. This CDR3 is CASSVTGENTEAFF. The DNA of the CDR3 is TGTGCCAGCAGTGTCACAGGGGAGAACACTGAAGCTTTCTTT.

The CDR3 protein is CSVGGRERFF. As DNA, the CDR3 is TGCAGCGTTGGGGGGCGGGAGAGGTTCTTC. The chain couples TRBV29-1 to TRBJ2-1; D might be TRBD2 (7 bases). Germline V CDR1 and CDR2: SQVTM, ANQGSEA. Trimming removed 4 bases from V and 15 bases from J, with 13 bases in between. This CDR3 has 10 amino acids.

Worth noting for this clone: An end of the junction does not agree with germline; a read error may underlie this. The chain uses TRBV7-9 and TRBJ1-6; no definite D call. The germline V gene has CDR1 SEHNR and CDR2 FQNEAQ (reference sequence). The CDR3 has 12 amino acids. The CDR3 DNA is TGTTCCAGCAGCTTAACTCATTCACCCCTCCACTTT. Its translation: CSSSLTHSPLHF.